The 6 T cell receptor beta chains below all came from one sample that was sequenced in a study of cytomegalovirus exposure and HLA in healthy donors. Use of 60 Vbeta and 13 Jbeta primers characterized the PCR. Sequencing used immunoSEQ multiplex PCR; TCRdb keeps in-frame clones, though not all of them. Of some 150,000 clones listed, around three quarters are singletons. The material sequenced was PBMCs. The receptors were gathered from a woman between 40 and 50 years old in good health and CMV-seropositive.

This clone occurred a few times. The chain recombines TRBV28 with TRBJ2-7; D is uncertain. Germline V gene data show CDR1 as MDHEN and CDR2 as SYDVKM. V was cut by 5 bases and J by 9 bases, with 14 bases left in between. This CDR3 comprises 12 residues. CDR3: CASSTTKDRQYF. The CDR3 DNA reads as TGTGCCAGCAGTACAACTAAGGATAGGCAGTACTTC.

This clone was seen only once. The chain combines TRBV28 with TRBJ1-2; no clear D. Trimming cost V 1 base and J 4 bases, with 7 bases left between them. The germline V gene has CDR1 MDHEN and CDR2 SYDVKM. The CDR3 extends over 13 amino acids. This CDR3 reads CASSLSVTYGYTF. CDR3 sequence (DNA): TGTGCCAGCAGTTTATCGGTTACCTATGGCTACACCTTC.

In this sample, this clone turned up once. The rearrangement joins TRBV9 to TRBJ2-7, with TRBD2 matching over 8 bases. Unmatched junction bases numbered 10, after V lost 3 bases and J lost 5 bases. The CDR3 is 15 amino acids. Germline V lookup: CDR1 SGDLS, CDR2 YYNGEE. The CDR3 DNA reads TGTGCCAGCAGCGCTTCTGGGCGGGGGGTGGACGAGCAGTACTTC. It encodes CASSASGRGVDEQYF.

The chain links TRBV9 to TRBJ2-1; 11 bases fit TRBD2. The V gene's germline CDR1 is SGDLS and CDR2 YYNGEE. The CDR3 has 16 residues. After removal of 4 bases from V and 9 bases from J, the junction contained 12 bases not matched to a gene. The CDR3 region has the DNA TGTGCCAGCAGCCGGATGACTAGCGGGGCTTTGGGTGAGCAGTTCTTC. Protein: CASSRMTSGALGEQFF.

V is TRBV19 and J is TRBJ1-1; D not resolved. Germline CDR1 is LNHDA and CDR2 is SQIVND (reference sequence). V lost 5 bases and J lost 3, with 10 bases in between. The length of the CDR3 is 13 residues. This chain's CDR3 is CASSSQVDTEAFF. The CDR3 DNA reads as TGTGCCAGTAGTTCCCAGGTTGACACTGAAGCTTTCTTT.

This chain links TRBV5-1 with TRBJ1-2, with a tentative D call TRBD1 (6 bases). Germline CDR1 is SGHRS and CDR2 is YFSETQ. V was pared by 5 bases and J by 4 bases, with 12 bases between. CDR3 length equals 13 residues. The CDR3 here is CASSQGIAYGYTF. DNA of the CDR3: TGCGCCAGCAGTCAGGGGATTGCCTATGGCTACACCTTC. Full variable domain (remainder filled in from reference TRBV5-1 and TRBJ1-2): KAGVTQTPRYLIKTRGQQVTLSCSPISGHRSVSWYQQTPGQGLQFLFEYFSETQRNKGNFPGRFSGRQFSNSRSEMNVSTLELGDSALYLCASSQGIAYGYTFGSGTRLTVV.